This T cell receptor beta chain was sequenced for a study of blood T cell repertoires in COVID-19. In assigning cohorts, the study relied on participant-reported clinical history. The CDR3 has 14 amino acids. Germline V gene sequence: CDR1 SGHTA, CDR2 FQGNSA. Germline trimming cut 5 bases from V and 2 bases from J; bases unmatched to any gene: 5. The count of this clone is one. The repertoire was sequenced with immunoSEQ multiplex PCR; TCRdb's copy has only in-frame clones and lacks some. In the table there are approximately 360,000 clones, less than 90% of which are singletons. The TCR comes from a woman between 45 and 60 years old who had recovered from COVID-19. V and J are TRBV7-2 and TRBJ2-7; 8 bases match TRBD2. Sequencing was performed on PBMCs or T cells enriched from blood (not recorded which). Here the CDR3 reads CASSQTSVPYEQYF. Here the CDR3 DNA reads TGTGCCAGCAGCCAGACTAGCGTCCCCTACGAGCAGTACTTC.